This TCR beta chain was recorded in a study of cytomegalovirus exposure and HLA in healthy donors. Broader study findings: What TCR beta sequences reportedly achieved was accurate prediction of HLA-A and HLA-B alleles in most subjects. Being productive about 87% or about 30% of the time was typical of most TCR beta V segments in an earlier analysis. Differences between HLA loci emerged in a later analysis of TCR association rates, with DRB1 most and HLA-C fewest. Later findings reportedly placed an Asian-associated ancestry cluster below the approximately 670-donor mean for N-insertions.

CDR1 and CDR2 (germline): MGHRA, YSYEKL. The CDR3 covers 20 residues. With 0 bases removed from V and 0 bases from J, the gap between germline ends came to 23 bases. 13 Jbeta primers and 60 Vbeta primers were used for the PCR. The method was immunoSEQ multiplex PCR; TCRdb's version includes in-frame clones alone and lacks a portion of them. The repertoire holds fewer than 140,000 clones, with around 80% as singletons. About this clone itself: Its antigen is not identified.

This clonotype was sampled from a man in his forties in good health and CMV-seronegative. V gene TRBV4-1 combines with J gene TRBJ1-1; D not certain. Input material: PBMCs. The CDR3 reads CASSQDYGSQVAHMNTEAFF. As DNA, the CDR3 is TGCGCCAGCAGCCAAGATTATGGTAGTCAGGTCGCTCACATGAACACTGAAGCTTTCTTT.